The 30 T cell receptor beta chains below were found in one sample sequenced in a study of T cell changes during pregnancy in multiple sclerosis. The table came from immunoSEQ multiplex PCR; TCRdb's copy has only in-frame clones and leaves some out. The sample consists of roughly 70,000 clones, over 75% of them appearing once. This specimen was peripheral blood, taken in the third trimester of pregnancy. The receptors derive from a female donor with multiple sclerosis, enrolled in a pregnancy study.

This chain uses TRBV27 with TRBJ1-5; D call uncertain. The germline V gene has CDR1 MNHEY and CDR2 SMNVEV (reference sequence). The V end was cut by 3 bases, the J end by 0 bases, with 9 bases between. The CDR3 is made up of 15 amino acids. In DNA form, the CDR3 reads TGTGCCAGCAGTTTGGAGGGTTATAGCAATCAGCCCCAGCATTTT. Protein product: CASSLEGYSNQPQHF.

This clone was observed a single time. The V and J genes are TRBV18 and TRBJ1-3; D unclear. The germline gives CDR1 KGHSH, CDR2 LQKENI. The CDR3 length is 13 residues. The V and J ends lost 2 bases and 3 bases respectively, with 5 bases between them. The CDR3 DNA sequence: TGTGCCAGCTCACCAGGCCTTGGAAACACCATATATTTT. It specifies CASSPGLGNTIYF.

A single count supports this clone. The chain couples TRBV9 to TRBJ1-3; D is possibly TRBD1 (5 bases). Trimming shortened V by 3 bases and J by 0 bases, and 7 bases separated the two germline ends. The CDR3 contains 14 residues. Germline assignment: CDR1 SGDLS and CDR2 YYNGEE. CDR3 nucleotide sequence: TGTGCCAGCAGCGGACAGAACTCTGGAAACACCATATATTTT. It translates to CASSGQNSGNTIYF.

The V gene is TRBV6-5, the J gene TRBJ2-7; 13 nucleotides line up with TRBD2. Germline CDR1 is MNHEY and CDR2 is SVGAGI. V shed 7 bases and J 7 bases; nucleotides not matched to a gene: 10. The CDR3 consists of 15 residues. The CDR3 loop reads CASTPRTSGSGEQYF. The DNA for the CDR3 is TGTGCCAGCACTCCCCGGACTAGCGGGAGCGGAGAGCAGTACTTC.

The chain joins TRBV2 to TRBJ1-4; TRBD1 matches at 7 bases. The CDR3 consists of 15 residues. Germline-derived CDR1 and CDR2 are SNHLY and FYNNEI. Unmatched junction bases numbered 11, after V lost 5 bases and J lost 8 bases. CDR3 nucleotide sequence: TGTGCCAGCAGTTCGACAGGGAGTAAGGGCGAAAAACTGTTTTTT. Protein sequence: CASSSTGSKGEKLFF.

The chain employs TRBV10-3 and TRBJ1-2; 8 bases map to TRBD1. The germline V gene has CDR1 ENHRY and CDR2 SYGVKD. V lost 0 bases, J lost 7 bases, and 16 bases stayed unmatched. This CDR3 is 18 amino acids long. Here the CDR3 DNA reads TGTGCCATCAGTGAGTCATCGGCAGGGGGCAGGAATTCGTCTGGCTACACCTTC. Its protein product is CAISESSAGGRNSSGYTF.

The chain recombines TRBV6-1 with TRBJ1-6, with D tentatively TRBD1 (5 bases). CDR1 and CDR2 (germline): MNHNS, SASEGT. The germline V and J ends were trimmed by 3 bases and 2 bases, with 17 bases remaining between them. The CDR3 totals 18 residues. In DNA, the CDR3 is TGTGCCAGCAGTGATACTGGCCAGGGTGGGGCCTATAATTCACCCCTCCACTTT. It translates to CASSDTGQGGAYNSPLHF.

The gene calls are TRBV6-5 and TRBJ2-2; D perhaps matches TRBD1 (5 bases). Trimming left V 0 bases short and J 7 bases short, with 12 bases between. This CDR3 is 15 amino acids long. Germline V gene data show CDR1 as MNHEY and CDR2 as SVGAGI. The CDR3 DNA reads TGTGCCAGCAGTTACTCCCCCGAAGGGGTCGGGGAGCTGTTTTTT. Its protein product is CASSYSPEGVGELFF.

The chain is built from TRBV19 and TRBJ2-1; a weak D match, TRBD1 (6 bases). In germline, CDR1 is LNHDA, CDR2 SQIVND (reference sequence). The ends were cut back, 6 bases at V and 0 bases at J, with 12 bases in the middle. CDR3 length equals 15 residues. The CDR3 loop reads CASSPGASSYNEQFF. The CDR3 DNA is TGTGCCAGTAGCCCAGGGGCGAGCTCCTACAATGAGCAGTTCTTC. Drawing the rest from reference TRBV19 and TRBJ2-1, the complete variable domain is DGGITQSPKYLFRKEGQNVTLSCEQNLNHDAMYWYRQDPGQGLRLIYYSQIVNDFQKGDIAEGYSVSREKKESFPLTVTSAQKNPTAFYLCASSPGASSYNEQFFGPGTRLTVL.

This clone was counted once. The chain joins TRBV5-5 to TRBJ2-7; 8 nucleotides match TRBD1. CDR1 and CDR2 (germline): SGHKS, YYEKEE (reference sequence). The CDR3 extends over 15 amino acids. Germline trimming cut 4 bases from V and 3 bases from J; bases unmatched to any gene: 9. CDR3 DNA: TGTGCCAGCAGCCACGGACAGGGTAGTTTCTACGAGCAGTACTTC. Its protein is CASSHGQGSFYEQYF.

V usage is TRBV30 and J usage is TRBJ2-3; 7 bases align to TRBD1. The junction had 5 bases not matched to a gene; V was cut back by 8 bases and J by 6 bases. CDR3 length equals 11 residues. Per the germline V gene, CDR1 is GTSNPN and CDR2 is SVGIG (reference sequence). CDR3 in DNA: TGTGCCGGGATGACAGGGGATACGCAGTATTTT. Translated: CAGMTGDTQYF.

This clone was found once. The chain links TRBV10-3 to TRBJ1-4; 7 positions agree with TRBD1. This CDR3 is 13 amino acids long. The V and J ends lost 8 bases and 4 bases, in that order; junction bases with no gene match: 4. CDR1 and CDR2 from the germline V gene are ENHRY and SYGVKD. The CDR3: CAIRQGDNEKLFF. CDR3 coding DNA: TGTGCCATCCGACAGGGAGATAATGAAAAACTGTTTTTT.

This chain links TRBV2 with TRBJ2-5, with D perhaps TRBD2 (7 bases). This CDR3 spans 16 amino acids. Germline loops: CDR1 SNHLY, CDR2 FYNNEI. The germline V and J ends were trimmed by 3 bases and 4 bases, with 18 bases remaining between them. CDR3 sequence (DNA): TGTGCCAGCAGTGACTTTTACAGGGAGGGGGGAGAGACCCAGTACTTC. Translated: CASSDFYREGGETQYF.

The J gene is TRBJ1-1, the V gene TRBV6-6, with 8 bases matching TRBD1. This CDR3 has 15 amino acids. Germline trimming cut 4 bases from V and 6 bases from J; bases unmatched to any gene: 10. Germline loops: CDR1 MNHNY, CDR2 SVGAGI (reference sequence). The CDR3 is CASSFAGGLDPEAFF. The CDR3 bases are TGTGCCAGCAGTTTCGCAGGGGGCCTTGACCCTGAAGCTTTCTTT.

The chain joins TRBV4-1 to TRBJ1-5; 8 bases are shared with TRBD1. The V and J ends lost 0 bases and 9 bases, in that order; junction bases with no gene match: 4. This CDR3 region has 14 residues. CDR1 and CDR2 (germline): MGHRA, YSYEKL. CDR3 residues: CASSQDRGLWPQHF. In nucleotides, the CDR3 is TGCGCCAGCAGCCAAGACAGGGGGCTGTGGCCCCAGCATTTT.

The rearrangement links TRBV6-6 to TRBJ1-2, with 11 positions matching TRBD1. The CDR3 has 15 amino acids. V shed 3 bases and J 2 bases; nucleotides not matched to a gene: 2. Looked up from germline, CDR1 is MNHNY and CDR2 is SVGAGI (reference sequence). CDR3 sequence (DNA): TGTGCCAGCAGTTATGGGGACAGGGGGAACTATGGCTACACCTTC. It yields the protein CASSYGDRGNYGYTF.

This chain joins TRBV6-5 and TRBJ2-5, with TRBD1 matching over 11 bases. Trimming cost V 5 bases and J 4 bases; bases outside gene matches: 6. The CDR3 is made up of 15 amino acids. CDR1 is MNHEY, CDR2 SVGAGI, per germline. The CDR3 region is CASSRTGGRGETQYF. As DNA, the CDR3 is TGTGCCAGCAGTAGGACAGGGGGCAGGGGAGAGACCCAGTACTTC.

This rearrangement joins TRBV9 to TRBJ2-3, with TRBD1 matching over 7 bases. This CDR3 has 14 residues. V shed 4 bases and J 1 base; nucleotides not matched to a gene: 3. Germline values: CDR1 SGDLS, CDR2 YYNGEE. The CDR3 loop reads CASSRGQGTDTQYF. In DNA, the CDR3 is TGTGCCAGCAGCCGCGGACAGGGCACAGATACGCAGTATTTT.

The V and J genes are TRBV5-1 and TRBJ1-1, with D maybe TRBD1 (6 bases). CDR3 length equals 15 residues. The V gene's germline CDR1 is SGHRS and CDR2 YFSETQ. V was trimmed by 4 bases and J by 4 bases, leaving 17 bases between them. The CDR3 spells CASSPQGQGATEAFF. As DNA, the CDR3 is TGCGCCAGCAGCCCACAGGGTCAGGGAGCCACTGAAGCTTTCTTT. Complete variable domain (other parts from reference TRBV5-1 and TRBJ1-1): KAGVTQTPRYLIKTRGQQVTLSCSPISGHRSVSWYQQTPGQGLQFLFEYFSETQRNKGNFPGRFSGRQFSNSRSEMNVSTLELGDSALYLCASSPQGQGATEAFFGQGTRLTVV.

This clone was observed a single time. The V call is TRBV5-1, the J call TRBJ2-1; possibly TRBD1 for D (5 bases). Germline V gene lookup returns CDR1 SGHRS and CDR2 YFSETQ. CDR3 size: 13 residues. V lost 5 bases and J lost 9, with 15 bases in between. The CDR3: CASSSLGAREQFF. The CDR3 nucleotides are TGCGCCAGCAGTTCCCTTGGGGCCCGTGAGCAGTTCTTC.

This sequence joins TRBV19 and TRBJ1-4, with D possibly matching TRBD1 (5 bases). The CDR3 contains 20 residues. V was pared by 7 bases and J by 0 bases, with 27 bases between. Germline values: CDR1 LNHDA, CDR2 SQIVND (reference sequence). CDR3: CASIKGRRAGPGPTNEKLFF. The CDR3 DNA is TGTGCCAGTATAAAAGGACGACGGGCAGGGCCGGGCCCAACTAATGAAAAACTGTTTTTT.

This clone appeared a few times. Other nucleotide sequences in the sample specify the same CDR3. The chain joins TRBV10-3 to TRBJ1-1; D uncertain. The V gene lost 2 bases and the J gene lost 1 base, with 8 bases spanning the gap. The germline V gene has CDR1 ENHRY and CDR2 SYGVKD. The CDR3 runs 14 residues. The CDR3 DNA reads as TGTGCCATCAGTGAGGCTGGAGGGAACACTGAAGCTTTCTTT. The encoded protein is CAISEAGGNTEAFF.

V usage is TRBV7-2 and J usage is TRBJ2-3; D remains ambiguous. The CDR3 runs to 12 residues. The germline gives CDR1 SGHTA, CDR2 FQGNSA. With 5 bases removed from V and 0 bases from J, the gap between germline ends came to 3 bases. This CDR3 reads CASSLSTDTQYF. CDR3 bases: TGTGCCAGCAGCCTCAGCACAGATACGCAGTATTTT.

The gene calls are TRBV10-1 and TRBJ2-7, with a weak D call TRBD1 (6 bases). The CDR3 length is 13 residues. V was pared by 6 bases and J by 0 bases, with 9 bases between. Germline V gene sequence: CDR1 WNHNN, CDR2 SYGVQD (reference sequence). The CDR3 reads CASRPDSSYEQYF. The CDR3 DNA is TGCGCCAGCAGACCGGACAGCTCCTACGAGCAGTACTTC.

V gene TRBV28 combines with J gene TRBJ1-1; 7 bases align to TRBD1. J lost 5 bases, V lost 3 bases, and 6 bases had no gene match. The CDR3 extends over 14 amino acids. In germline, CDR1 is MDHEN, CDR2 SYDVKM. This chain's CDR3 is CASSFQGVRTEAFF. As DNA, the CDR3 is TGTGCCAGCAGTTTTCAGGGGGTGAGGACTGAAGCTTTCTTT.

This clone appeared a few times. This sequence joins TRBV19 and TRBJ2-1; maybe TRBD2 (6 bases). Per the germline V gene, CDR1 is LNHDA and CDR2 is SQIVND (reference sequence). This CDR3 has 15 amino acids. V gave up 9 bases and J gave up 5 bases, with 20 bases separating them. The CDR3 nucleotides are TGTGCCAGCCTCCCGAGGTCGGGAGCCCACAATGAGCAGTTCTTC. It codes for CASLPRSGAHNEQFF.

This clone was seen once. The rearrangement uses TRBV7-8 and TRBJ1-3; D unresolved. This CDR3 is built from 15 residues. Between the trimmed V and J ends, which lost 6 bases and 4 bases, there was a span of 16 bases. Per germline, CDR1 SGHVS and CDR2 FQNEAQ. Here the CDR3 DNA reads TGTGCCAGCAGTCCCCAGGCGGCGGGAGGAAACACCATATATTTT. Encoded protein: CASSPQAAGGNTIYF.

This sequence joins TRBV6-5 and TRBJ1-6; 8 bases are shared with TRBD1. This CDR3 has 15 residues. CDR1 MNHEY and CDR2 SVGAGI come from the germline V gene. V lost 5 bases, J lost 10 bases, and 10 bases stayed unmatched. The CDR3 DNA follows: TGTGCCAGCAGTCCCACCGGGACAGGCCGGTCACCCCTCCACTTT. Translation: CASSPTGTGRSPLHF.

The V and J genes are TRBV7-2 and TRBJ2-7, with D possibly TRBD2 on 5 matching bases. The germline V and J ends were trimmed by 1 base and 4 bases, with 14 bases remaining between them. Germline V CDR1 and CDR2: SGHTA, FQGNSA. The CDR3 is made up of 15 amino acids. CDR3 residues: CASSLVGHGGYEQYF. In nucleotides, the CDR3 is TGTGCCAGCAGCTTAGTTGGCCACGGCGGGTACGAGCAGTACTTC.

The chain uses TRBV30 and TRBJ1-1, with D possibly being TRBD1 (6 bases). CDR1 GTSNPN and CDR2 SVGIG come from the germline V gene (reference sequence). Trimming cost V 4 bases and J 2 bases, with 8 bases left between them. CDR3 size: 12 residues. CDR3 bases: TGTGCCTGGAACAGGGCCAACACTGAAGCTTTCTTT. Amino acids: CAWNRANTEAFF.